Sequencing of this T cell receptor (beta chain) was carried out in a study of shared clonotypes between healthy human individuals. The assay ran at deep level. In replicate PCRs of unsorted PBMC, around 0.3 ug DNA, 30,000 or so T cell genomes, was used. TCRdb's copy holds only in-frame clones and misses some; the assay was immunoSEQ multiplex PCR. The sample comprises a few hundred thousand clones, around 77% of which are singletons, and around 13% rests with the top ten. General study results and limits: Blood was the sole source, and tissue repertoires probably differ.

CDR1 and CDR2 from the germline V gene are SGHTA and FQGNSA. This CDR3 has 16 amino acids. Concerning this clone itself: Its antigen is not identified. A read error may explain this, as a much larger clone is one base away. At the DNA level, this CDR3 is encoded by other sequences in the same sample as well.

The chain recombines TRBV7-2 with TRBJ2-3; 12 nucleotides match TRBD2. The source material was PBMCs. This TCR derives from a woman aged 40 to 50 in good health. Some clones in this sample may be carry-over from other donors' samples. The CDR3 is CASSLGLAGGKDTQYF. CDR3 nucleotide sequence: TGTGCCAGCAGCTTAGGGCTAGCGGGAGGGAAAGATACGCAGTACTTT.